The T cell receptor beta chain under discussion was sequenced for a study of blood T cells in healthy people across ages. Study observations and caveats: Older age went with lower TCR beta diversity per million T cells, in a roughly linear way.

A word on this clonotype: Its cognate antigen is unknown.

Sample-barcoded 5' priming and a J-beta primer mix drove a second PCR of roughly 7 to 11 cycles. There were at least 2.5 million CDR3-containing paired-end reads obtained from each sample. TCRdb recomputed calls from the 5' RACE reads with MiXCR, one row per CDR3 protein. The sample carries about 1.6 million distinct CDR3 sequences, approximately 32% recorded once. Germline CDR1 LGHNA, CDR2 YNFKEQ. The CDR3 has 18 amino acids. J gave up 2 bases and V 4 bases, and 17 bases lay outside the gene matches. Roughly 10 milliliters was the volume of peripheral blood drawn from each donor. The sample consisted of blood. The sequence derives from a woman aged 25 to 39 in good health. The V call is TRBV4-2, the J call TRBJ2-7; 7 bases align to TRBD2. The DNA for the CDR3 is TGTGCCAGCAGCCCTGGCCCTCTAACGGGAGGATTTACCTACGAGCAGTACTTC. As protein: CASSPGPLTGGFTYEQYF.